This record looks at one T cell receptor (beta chain) sequence and its context. The sample comes from a study of cytomegalovirus exposure and HLA in healthy donors. The PCR ran on 60 Vbeta and 13 Jbeta primers. The method was immunoSEQ multiplex PCR; TCRdb's version includes in-frame clones alone and lacks a portion of them. The sample lists approximately 190,000 clones; 70% to 80% were seen once. The germline CDR1 and CDR2 sequences are MNHNY and SVGAGI (reference sequence). With 2 bases removed from V and 2 bases from J, the gap between germline ends came to 7 bases. The CDR3 is 13 residues long. The receptor's source is a woman between 25 and 40 years old in good health and CMV-seropositive. This chain joins TRBV6-6 and TRBJ2-7, with D perhaps TRBD1 (6 bases). Specimen: PBMCs. The CDR3: CASSYRDTYEQYF. CDR3 nucleotide sequence: TGTGCCAGCAGTTACAGGGACACCTACGAGCAGTACTTC.